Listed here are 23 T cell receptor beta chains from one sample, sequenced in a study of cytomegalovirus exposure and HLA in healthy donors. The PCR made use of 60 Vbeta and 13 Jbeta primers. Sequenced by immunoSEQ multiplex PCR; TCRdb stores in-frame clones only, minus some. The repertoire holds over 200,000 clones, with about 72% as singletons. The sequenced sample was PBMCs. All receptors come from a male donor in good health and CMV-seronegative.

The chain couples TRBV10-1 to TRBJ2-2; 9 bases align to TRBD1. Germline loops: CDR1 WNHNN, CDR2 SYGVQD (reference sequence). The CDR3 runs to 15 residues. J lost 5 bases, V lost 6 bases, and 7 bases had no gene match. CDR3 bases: TGCGCCAGCAGGGCCGGGACAGGGCGGACCGGGGAGCTGTTTTTT. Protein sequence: CASRAGTGRTGELFF.

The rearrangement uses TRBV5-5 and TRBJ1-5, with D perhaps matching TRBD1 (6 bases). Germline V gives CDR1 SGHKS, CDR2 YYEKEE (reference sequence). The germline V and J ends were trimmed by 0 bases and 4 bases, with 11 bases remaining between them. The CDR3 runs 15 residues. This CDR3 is CASSLGPQGNQPQHF. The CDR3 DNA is TGTGCCAGCAGCTTGGGTCCACAGGGAAATCAGCCCCAGCATTTT. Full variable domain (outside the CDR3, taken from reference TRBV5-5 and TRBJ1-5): DAGVTQSPTHLIKTRGQQVTLRCSPISGHKSVSWYQQVLGQGPQFIFQYYEKEERGRGNFPDRFSARQFPNYSSELNVNALLLGDSALYLCASSLGPQGNQPQHFGDGTRLSIL.

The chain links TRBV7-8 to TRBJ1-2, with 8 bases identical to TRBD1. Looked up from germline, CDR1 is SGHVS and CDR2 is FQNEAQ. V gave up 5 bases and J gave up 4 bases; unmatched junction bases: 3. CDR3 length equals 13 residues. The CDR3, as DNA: TGTGCCAGCAGCCCCGGGACAGGCTATGGCTACACCTTC. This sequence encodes CASSPGTGYGYTF. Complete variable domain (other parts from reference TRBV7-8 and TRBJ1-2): GAGVSQSPRYKVAKRGQDVALRCDPISGHVSLFWYQQALGQGPEFLTYFQNEAQLDKSGLPSDRFFAERPEGSVSTLKIQRTQQEDSAVYLCASSPGTGYGYTFGSGTRLTVV.

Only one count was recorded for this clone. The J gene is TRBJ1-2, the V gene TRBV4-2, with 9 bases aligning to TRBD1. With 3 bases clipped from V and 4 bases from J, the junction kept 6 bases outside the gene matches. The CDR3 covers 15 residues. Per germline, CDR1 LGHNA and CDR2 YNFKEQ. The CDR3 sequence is CASSHPKTGGYGYTF. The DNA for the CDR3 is TGTGCCAGCAGCCACCCAAAGACAGGGGGCTATGGCTACACCTTC.

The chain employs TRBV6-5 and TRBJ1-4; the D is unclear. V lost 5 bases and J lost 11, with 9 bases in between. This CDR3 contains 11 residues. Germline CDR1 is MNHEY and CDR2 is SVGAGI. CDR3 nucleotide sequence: TGTGCCAGCAGTGAACGAGTTAAACTGTTTTTT. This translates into CASSERVKLFF.

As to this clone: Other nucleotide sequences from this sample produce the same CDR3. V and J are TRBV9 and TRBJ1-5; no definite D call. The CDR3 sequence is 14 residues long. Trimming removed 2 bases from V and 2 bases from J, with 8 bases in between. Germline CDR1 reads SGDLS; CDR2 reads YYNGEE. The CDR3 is CASSVDGGNQPQHF. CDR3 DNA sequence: TGTGCCAGCAGCGTGGACGGGGGCAATCAGCCCCAGCATTTT.

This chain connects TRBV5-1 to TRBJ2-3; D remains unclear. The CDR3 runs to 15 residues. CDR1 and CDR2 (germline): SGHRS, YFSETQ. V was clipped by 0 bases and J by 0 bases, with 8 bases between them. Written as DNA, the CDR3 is TGCGCCAGCAGCTTGGCCTCGACTAGCACAGATACGCAGTATTTT. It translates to CASSLASTSTDTQYF.

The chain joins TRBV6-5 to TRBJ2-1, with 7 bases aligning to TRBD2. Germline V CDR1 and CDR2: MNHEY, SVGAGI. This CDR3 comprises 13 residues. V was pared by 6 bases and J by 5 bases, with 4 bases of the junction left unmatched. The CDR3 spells CASSGLADNEQFF. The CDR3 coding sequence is TGTGCCAGCAGCGGGCTAGCGGACAATGAGCAGTTCTTC.

The CDR3 DNA reads TGTGCCAGCAGCTTGGTATCTCACTCTGATACGCAGTATTTT. Amino acids: CASSLVSHSDTQYF. The chain links TRBV5-6 to TRBJ2-3, with D uncertain. Germline V lookup: CDR1 SGHDT, CDR2 YYEEEE. With 0 bases removed from V and 6 bases from J, the gap between germline ends came to 11 bases. This CDR3 comprises 14 residues.

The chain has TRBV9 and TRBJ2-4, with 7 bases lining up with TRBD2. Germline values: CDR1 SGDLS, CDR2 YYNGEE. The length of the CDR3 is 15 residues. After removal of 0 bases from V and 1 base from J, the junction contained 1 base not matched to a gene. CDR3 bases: TGTGCCAGCAGCGTAGGCGGGAGTGCCAAAAACATTCAGTACTTC. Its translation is CASSVGGSAKNIQYF.

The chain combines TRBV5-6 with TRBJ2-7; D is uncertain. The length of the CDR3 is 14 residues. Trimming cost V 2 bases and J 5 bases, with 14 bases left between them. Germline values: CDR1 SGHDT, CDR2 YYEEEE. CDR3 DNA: TGTGCCAGCAGCTTTAAAAGTCCAGGCCACGAGCAGTACTTC. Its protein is CASSFKSPGHEQYF.

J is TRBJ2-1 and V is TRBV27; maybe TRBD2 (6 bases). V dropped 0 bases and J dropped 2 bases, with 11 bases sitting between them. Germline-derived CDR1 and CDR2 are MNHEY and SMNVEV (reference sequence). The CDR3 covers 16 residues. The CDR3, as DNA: TGTGCCAGCAGTTTATCGGGCGGGGTCGCCTACAATGAGCAGTTCTTC. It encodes CASSLSGGVAYNEQFF.

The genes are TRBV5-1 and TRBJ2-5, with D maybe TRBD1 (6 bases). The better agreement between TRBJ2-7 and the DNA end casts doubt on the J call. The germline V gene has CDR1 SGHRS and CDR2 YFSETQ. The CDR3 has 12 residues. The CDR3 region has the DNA TGCGCCAGCTCCGGGACAACTTACGAGCAGTACTTC. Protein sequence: CASSGTTYEQYF.

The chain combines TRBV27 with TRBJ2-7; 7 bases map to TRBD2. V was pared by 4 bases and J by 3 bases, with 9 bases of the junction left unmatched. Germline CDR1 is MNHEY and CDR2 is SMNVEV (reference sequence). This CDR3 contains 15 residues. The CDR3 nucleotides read TGTGCCAGCAGTTGGGGAGGGCATGCGGACTACGAGCAGTACTTC. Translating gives CASSWGGHADYEQYF.

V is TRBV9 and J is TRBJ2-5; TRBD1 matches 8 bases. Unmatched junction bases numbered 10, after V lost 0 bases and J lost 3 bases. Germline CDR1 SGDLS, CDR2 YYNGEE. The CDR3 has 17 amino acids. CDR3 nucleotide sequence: TGTGCCAGCAGCGTAGATGGGCAGGGGGCCCTAAAAGAGACCCAGTACTTC. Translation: CASSVDGQGALKETQYF.

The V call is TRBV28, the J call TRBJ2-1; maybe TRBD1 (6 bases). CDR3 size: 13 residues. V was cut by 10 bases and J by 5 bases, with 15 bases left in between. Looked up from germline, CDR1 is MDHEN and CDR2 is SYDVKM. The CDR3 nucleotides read TGTGCCAAGGGGCAGGGGAGCAACAATGAGCAGTTCTTC. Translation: CAKGQGSNNEQFF. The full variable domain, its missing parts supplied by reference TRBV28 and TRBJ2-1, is DVKVTQSSRYLVKRTGEKVFLECVQDMDHENMFWYRQDPGLGLRLIYFSYDVKMKEKGDIPEGYSVSREKKERFSLILESASTNQTSMYLCAKGQGSNNEQFFGPGTRLTVL.

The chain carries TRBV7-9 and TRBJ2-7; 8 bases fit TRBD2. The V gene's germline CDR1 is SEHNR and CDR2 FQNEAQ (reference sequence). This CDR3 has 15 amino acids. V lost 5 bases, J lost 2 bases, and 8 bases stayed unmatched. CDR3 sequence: CASSPPGGSTYEQYF. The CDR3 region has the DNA TGTGCCAGCAGCCCCCCGGGAGGGTCGACCTACGAGCAGTACTTC.

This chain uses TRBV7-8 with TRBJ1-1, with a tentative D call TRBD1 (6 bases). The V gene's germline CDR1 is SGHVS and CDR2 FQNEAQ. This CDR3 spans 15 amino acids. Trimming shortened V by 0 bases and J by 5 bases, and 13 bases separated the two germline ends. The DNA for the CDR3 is TGTGCCAGCAGCTTAGCGCCCAGGGGAGGGACTGAAGCTTTCTTT. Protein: CASSLAPRGGTEAFF.

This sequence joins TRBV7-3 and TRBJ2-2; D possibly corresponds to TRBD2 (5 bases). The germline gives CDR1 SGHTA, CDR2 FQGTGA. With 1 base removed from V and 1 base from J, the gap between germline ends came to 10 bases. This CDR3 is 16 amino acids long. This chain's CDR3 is CASSLKPGVNTGELFF. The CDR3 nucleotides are TGTGCCAGCAGCTTAAAGCCCGGGGTGAACACCGGGGAGCTGTTTTTT.

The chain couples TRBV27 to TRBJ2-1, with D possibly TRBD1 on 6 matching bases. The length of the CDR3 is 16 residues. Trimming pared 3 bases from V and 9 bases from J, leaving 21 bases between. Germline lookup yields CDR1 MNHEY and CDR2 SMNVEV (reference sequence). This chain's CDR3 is CASSFQGPRFFAEQFF. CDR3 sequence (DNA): TGTGCCAGCAGTTTTCAGGGGCCCCGGTTTTTTGCTGAGCAGTTCTTC.

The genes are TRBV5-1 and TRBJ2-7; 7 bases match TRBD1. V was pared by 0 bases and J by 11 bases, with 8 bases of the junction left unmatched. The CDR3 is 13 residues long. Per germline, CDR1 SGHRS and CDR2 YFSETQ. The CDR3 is CASSLEGGAVKYF. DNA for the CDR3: TGCGCCAGCAGCTTGGAAGGGGGCGCAGTAAAGTACTTC.

The chain's CDR3 is CASSLAFSSKSALETQYF. CDR3 nucleotides: TGCGCCAGCAGCTTGGCTTTCTCATCTAAATCAGCGCTCGAGACCCAGTACTTC. This chain joins TRBV5-1 and TRBJ2-5; D ambiguous. There are 18 residues in the CDR3. V was clipped by 0 bases and J by 5 bases, with 23 bases between them. Germline-derived CDR1 and CDR2 are SGHRS and YFSETQ.

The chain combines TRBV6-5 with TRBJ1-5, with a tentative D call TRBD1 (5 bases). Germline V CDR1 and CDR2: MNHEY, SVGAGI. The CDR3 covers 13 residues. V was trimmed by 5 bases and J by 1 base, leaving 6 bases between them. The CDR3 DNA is TGTGCCAGCAGTCGACAGAGCAATCAGCCCCAGCATTTT. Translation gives CASSRQSNQPQHF.